This T cell receptor (beta chain) derives from a study of radiation and T cells in renal cell carcinoma. Time point noted: blood 2 weeks post-SBRT. The treatment denotes: 15 Gy SBRT to primary tumor, nephrectomy 4 weeks later. Profiling relied on immunoSEQ multiplex PCR, and the TCRdb table lists in-frame clones only, not all of them. The profile shows some 120,000 clones, around 90% of them singletons. CDR1 is DFQATT and CDR2 is SNEGSKA in the germline V gene (reference sequence). This CDR3 has 11 residues. Between the trimmed V and J ends, which lost 5 bases and 8 bases, there was a span of 12 bases.

The sample here was blood, taken from a patient whose treatment included radiotherapy and nephrectomy. The V gene is TRBV20-1, the J gene TRBJ1-2; D is undetermined. This TCR came from a woman in her sixties or seventies with renal cell carcinoma. CDR3 nucleotides: TGCAGTGCTCCCGAGGCTCGCGGCTACACCTTC. It yields the protein CSAPEARGYTF.